What follows are 10 T cell receptor beta chains derived from one specimen sequenced in a study of cytomegalovirus exposure and HLA in healthy donors (dated by TCRdb to about 2017). The library relied on the immunoSEQ multiplex PCR assay. For the multiplex PCR, a mixture combining 60 forward primers for TCR Vbeta segments and 13 reverse primers for TCR Jbeta segments was used. The table was pulled from immuneACCESS by TCRdb, which kept in-frame rearrangements only. Such tables lose some clones; where checked, under half of the loss comes from unresolved V genes, and the rest has no known cause. The sample table contains about 180,000 clones; only one count was recorded for over 60% of them. Around 5.7% of the sample comes from the top ten. The specimen sequenced was PBMCs. Receptors originate from a man in his forties in good health and CMV-seronegative.

For the CDR3, the DNA is TGTGCTAGTGGTTTGAATTGGACTCCTCTCTCTGGAAACACCATATATTTT. Protein product: CASGLNWTPLSGNTIYF. This chain uses TRBV12-5 with TRBJ1-3; D remains unclear. Germline-derived CDR1 and CDR2 are LGHNT and FRNRAP. The CDR3 totals 17 residues. The V end lost 2 bases, the J end lost 0 bases, and 14 bases lay between the germline ends.

CDR3 sequence: CASSMAVLDDETQYF. DNA of the CDR3: TGTGCCAGTAGTATGGCCGTACTAGATGACGAGACCCAGTACTTC. The V call is TRBV19, the J call TRBJ2-5; tentative D call: TRBD2 (5 bases). Per the germline V gene, CDR1 is LNHDA and CDR2 is SQIVND (reference sequence). V gave up 3 bases and J gave up 5 bases, with 16 bases separating them. The CDR3 loop spans 15 amino acids.

This rearrangement joins TRBV5-1 to TRBJ1-2; D perhaps matches TRBD1 (5 bases). V lost 1 base, J lost 0 bases, and 7 bases lay in between. Germline V gene data show CDR1 as SGHRS and CDR2 as YFSETQ. This CDR3 contains 14 residues. The CDR3 region is CASSLQTANYGYTF. In DNA form, the CDR3 reads TGCGCCAGCAGCTTGCAGACAGCTAACTATGGCTACACCTTC.

The genes are TRBV6-5 and TRBJ2-7; 7 bases map to TRBD1. V gave up 2 bases and J gave up 5 bases; unmatched junction bases: 3. Germline CDR1 and CDR2: MNHEY and SVGAGI. This CDR3 is 13 amino acids long. DNA of the CDR3: TGTGCCAGCAGTTACGGCAGGGGGAACGAGCAGTACTTC. Its translation is CASSYGRGNEQYF.

The rearrangement joins TRBV5-1 to TRBJ2-7, with D possibly TRBD2 on 6 matching bases. Germline CDR1 SGHRS, CDR2 YFSETQ. The CDR3 covers 14 residues. Trimming removed 4 bases from V and 1 base from J, with 12 bases in between. The CDR3, as DNA: TGCGCCAGCAGCGGAGGGGCCCTTTCCTACGAGCAGTACTTC. Encoded protein: CASSGGALSYEQYF. The whole variable domain, remainder taken from reference TRBV5-1 and TRBJ2-7, is KAGVTQTPRYLIKTRGQQVTLSCSPISGHRSVSWYQQTPGQGLQFLFEYFSETQRNKGNFPGRFSGRQFSNSRSEMNVSTLELGDSALYLCASSGGALSYEQYFGPGTRLTVT.

This clone was seen more than once but under ten times. The chain combines TRBV6-6 with TRBJ1-5; D perhaps matches TRBD1 (5 bases). The germline V gene encodes CDR1 MNHNY and CDR2 SVGAGI (reference sequence). Trimming shortened V by 5 bases and J by 4 bases, and 9 bases separated the two germline ends. The CDR3 consists of 13 residues. In nucleotides, the CDR3 is TGTGCCAGCAGTGGGACTCCGAATCAGCCCCAGCATTTT. Translating gives CASSGTPNQPQHF.

The J gene is TRBJ1-4, the V gene TRBV5-4; maybe TRBD1 (5 bases). V lost 3 bases, J lost 5 bases, and 17 bases lay in between. Germline V gene sequence: CDR1 SGHNT, CDR2 YYREEE (reference sequence). CDR3 length: 16 amino acids. The CDR3 nucleotides are TGTGCCAGCAGCTCCGGAGGGGACGGCCTAAATGAAAAACTGTTTTTT. Residues: CASSSGGDGLNEKLFF.

The chain uses TRBV11-3 and TRBJ2-2, with D unclear. Trimming shortened V by 6 bases and J by 6 bases, and 8 bases separated the two germline ends. CDR3 length: 12 residues. The germline gives CDR1 SGHNT, CDR2 YENEEA. The CDR3 nucleotides read TGTGCCAGCAGTCTCGACTCCGGGGAGCTGTTTTTT. It yields the protein CASSLDSGELFF.

The CDR3 DNA reads TGTGCCACCAGCAGAGATTTAGCGGGGGGGCTCAATGAGCAGTTCTTC. As protein: CATSRDLAGGLNEQFF. V and J are TRBV15 and TRBJ2-1, with TRBD2 matching over 11 bases. This CDR3 comprises 16 residues. Per the germline V gene, CDR1 is LNHNV and CDR2 is YYDKDF (reference sequence). J was trimmed by 6 bases and V by 0 bases; bases with no gene match: 4.

The chain links TRBV6-5 to TRBJ1-5; weak D call: TRBD1 (5 bases). Trimming stripped 5 bases from V and 7 bases from J, with 18 bases between. The CDR3 runs 15 residues. Germline-derived CDR1 and CDR2 are MNHEY and SVGAGI. CDR3 in DNA: TGTGCCAGCAGTCCATCTGACAGCAGAGGACAGCCCCAGCATTTT. This gives the protein CASSPSDSRGQPQHF.